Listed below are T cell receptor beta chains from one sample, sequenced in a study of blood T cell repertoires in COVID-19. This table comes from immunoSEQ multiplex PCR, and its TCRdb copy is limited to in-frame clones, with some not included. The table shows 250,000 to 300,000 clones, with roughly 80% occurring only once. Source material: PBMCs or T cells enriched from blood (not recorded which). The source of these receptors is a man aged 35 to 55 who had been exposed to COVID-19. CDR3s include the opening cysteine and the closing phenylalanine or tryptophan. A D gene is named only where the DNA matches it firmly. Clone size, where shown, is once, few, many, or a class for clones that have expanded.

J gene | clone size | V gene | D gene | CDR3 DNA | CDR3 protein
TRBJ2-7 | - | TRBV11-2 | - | TGTGCCAGCAGCTTAAGCGACCACTCCTACGAGCAGTACTTC | CASSLSDHSYEQYF
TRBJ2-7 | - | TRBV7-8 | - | TGTGCCAGCAGGCCACTCTTGAGTGGCTCCTACGAGCAGTACTTC | CASRPLLSGSYEQYF
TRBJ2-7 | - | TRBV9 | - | TGTGCCAGCAGCCGTGGGGAGACACGGGAGCCGTACTTC | CASSRGETREPYF
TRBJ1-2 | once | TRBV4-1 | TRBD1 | TGCGCCAGCAGCCAAGTCCAAGACAGGGGGCCGGACGGCTACACCTTC | CASSQVQDRGPDGYTF
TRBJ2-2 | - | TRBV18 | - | TGTGCCAGCTCACCACAGAGTACGGCCGGGGAGCTGTTTTTT | CASSPQSTAGELFF
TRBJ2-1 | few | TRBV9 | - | TGTGCCAGCAGCGTAGAAGCTAGTCGGTCGCATGAGCAGTTCTTC | CASSVEASRSHEQFF
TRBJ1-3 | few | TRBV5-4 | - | TGTGCCAGCAGCTTGGAACATGGAAACACCATATATTTT | CASSLEHGNTIYF
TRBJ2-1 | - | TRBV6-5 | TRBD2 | TGTGCCAGCCGAGGGACTAGCGGGCCCTACAATGAGCAGTTCTTC | CASRGTSGPYNEQFF
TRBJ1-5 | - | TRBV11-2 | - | TGTGCCAGCAGCTTGGACGACTATAGCAATCAGCCCCAGCATTTT | CASSLDDYSNQPQHF
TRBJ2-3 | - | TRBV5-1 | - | TGCGCCAGCAGCTTGGAAGGACTACGGGCGGATACGCAGTATTTT | CASSLEGLRADTQYF
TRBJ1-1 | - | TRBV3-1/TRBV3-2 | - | TGTGCCAGCAGCCAAGATGGTTACCCCGGAGGGGCTTTCTTT | CASSQDGYPGGAFF
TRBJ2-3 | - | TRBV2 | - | TGTGCCAGCAGTTCGGGGTTCGATACGCAGTATTTT | CASSSGFDTQYF
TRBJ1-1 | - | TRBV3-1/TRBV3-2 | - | TGTGCCAGCAGCAGGGTCGACAGGCAATTTCCTGAAGCTTTCTTT | CASSRVDRQFPEAFF
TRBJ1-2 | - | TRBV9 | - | TGTGCCAGCAGCCCGACAGGCGTCTATGGCTACACCTTC | CASSPTGVYGYTF
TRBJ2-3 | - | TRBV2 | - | TGTGCCAGCTTCAGGGGCACAGATACGCAGTATTTT | CASFRGTDTQYF
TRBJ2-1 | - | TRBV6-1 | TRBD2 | TGTGCCAGCAGTGAAGCTTGGGGCGGGAGCTCCTACAATGAGCAGTTCTTC | CASSEAWGGSSYNEQFF
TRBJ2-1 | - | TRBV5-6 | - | TGTGCCAGCAGCTACCCCATTGGAGGGCCCAATGAGCAGTTCTTC | CASSYPIGGPNEQFF
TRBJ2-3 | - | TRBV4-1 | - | TGCGCCAGCAGCCAAGTTCTAGATACGCAGTATTTT | CASSQVLDTQYF
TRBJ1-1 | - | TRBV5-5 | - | TGTGCCAGCAGCTACAGGGTGAACACTGAAGCTTTCTTT | CASSYRVNTEAFF
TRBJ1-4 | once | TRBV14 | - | TGTGCCAGCAGCCAAACCAGGGGACCTAATGAAAAACTGTTTTTT | CASSQTRGPNEKLFF
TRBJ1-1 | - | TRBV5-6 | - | TGTGCCAGCAGATCATCCAGGAACACTGAAGCTTTCTTT | CASRSSRNTEAFF
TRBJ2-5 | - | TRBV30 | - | TGTGCCTGGAGGGGAGGAACCCAAGAGACCCAGTACTTC | CAWRGGTQETQYF
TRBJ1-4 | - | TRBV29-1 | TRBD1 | TGCAGCGTTGGAAGGGGGCCAACTAATGAAAAACTGTTTTTT | CSVGRGPTNEKLFF
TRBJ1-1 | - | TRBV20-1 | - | TGCAGTGCTACACCTTACTTTGAAGCTTTCTTT | CSATPYFEAFF
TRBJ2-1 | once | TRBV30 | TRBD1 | TGTGCCTGGAGCGGGACAGGGGGAAATGAGCAGTTCTTC | CAWSGTGGNEQFF
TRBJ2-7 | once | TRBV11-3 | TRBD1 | TGTGCCAGCAGCCTACAGACAGGGGCACACTACGAGCAGTACTTC | CASSLQTGAHYEQYF
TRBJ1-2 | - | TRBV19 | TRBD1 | TGTGCCAGTAGCGACAGGGGGCTCTATGGCTACACCTTC | CASSDRGLYGYTF
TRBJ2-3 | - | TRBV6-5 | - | TGTGCCAGCCGGGGTGACGGAGGCACAGATACGCAGTATTTT | CASRGDGGTDTQYF
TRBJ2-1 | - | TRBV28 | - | TGTGCCAGCAGTTTACTTCGGGATCCTTTACACAATGAGCAGTTCTTC | CASSLLRDPLHNEQFF
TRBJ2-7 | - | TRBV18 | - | TGTGCCAGCTCACCTACCCAAGAGGGCTACGAGCAGTACTTC | CASSPTQEGYEQYF
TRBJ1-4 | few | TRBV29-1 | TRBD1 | TGCAGCGTGACCGGGACAGGGGGGGAAAAACTGTTTTTT | CSVTGTGGEKLFF
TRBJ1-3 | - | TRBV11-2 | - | TGTGCCAGCAGCTCCGAACAGGGTTATGGAAACACCATATATTTT | CASSSEQGYGNTIYF
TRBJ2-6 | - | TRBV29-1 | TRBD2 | TGCAGCGTTGACGCTAGCGGAAGGGCTGGGGCCAACGTCCTGACTTTC | CSVDASGRAGANVLTF
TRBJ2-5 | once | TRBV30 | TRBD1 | TGTGCCTGGACCCCGACAGGGGGGGTTTCAGAGACCCAGTACTTC | CAWTPTGGVSETQYF
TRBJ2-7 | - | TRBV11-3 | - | TGTGCCAGCAGCCCTATCCTCGGGGAGCAGTACTTC | CASSPILGEQYF
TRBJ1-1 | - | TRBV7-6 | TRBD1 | TGTGCCAGCAGCTTAGAGACAGGGGGGAACACTGAAGCTTTCTTT | CASSLETGGNTEAFF
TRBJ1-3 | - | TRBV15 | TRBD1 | TGTGCCACCAGCAGAGATCAAGGGGGCCGGAACACCATATATTTT | CATSRDQGGRNTIYF
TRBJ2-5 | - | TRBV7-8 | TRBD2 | TGTGCCAGCAGGGTCCGGTGGCGGCTAGCGGGAGGGGATTGGGAGACCCAGTACTTC | CASRVRWRLAGGDWETQYF
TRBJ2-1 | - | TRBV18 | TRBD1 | TGTGCCAGCTCACCAGTGAGTCAGGGGGTTAATGAGCAGTTCTTC | CASSPVSQGVNEQFF
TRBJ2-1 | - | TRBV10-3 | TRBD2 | TGTGCCATCAGTATGTCCACTAGCGGGAGTGGTGATGAGCAGTTCTTC | CAISMSTSGSGDEQFF
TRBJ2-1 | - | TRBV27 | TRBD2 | TGTGCCAGCAGCCGGACTAGCGGGAGGAGCTCCTACAATGAGCAGTTCTTC | CASSRTSGRSSYNEQFF
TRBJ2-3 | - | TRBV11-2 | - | TGTGCCAGCAGCTTAGTATTAGCGGCTACAGATACGCAGTATTTT | CASSLVLAATDTQYF
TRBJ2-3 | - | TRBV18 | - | TGTGCCAGCTCACGCCTTACAGGAGATACGCAGTATTTT | CASSRLTGDTQYF
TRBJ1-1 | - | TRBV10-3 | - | TGTGCCATCAGGGAACAGGGAGGGGCGAACACTGAAGCTTTCTTT | CAIREQGGANTEAFF
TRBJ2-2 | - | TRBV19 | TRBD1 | TGTGCCAGTAGTATAGAGATAGACGACAGGGTGGGCACCGGGGAGCTGTTTTTT | CASSIEIDDRVGTGELFF
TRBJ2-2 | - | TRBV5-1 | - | TGCGCCAGCAGCGTACAGGGGAACACCGGGGAGCTGTTTTTT | CASSVQGNTGELFF